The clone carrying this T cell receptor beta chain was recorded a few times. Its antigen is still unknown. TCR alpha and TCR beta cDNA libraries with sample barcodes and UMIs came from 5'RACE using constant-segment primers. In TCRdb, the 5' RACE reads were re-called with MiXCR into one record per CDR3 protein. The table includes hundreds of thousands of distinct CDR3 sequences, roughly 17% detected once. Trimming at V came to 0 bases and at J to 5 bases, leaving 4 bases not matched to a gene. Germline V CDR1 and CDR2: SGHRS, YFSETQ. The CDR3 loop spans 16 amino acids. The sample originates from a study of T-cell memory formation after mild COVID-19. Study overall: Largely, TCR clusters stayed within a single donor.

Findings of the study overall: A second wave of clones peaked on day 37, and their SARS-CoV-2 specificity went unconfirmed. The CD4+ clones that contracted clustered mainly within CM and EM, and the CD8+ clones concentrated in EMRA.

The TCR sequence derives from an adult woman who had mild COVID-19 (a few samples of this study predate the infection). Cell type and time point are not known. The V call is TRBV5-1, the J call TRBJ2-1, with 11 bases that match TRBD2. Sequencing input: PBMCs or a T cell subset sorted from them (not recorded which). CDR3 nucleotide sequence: TGCGCCAGCAGCTTGGGGCTAGCGGGAGGCCACAATGAGCAGTTCTTC. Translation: CASSLGLAGGHNEQFF.